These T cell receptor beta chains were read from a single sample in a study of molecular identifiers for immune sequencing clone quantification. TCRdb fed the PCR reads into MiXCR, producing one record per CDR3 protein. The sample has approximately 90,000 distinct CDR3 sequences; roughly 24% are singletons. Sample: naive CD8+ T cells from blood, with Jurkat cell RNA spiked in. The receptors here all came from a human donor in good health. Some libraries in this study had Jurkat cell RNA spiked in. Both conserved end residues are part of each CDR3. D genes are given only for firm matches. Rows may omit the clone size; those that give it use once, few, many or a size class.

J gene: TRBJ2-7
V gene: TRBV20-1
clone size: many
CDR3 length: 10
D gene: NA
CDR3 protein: CSASQGEQYF
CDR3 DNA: TGCAGTGCCAGTCAGGGGGAGCAGTACTTC

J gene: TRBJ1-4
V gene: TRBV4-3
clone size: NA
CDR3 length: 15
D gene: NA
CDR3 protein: CASSQDTGSDEKLFF
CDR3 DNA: TGCGCCAGCAGCCAAGATACAGGGAGCGACGAAAAACTGTTTTTT

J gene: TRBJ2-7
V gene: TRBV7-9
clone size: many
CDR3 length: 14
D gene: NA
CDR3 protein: CASSPPAGLDEQYF
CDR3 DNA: TGTGCCAGCAGCCCCCCGGCGGGGCTGGACGAGCAGTACTTC

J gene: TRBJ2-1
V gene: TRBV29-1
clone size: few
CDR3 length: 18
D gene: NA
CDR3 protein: CSVGPTGTQSVSYNEQIF
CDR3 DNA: TGCAGCGTTGGGCCAACCGGGACCCAATCTGTTTCCTACAATGAGCAGATCTTC

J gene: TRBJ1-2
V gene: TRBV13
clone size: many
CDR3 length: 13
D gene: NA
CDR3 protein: CASSPTENYGYTF
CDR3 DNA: TGTGCCAGCAGCCCCACAGAAAACTATGGCTACACCTTC

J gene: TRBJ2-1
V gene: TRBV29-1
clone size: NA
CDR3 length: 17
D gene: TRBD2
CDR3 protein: CSVVGLAGGPGANEQFF
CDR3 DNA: TGCAGCGTTGTGGGACTAGCGGGAGGGCCGGGTGCCAATGAGCAGTTCTTC

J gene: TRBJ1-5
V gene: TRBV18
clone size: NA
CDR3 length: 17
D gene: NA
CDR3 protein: CASSLTPGPNSNQPQHF
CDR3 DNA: TGTGCCAGCTCACTGACCCCGGGACCGAATAGCAATCAGCCCCAGCATTTT

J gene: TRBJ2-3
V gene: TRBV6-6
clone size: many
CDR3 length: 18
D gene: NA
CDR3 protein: CASRGTGTPRLGADTQYF
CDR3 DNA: TGTGCCAGCAGGGGGACTGGGACTCCAAGGTTGGGTGCAGATACGCAGTATTTT

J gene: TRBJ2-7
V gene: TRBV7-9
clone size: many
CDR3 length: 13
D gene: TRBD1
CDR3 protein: CASSLDRGHEQYF
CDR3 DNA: TGTGCCAGCAGCTTAGACAGGGGCCACGAGCAGTACTTC

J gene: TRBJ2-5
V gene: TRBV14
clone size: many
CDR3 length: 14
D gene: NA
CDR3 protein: CASSQWAEQETQYF
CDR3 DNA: TGTGCCAGCAGCCAATGGGCAGAACAAGAGACCCAGTACTTC

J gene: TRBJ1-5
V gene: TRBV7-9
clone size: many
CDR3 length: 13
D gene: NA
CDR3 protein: CASSLDSNQPQHF
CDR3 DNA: TGTGCCAGCAGCTTAGACAGCAATCAGCCCCAGCATTTT

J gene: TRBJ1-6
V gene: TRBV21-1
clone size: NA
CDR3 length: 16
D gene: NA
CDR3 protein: CASSKVGDFYNSPLHF
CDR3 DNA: TGTGCCAGCAGCAAAGTAGGGGATTTCTATAATTCACCCCTCCACTTT

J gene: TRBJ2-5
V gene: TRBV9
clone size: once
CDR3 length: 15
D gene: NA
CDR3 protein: CASNVNRRFQETQYF
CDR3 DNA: TGTGCCAGCAACGTAAACAGGAGGTTCCAAGAGACCCAGTACTTC

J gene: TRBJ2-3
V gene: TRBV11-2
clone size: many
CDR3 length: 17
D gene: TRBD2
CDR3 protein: CASSLVETSGRHDTQYF
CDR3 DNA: TGTGCCAGCAGCTTAGTTGAGACTAGCGGGAGACACGATACGCAGTATTTT

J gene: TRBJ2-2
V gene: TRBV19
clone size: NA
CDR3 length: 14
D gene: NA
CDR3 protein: CAAERGANTGELFF
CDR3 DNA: TGTGCCGCGGAGAGGGGCGCGAACACCGGGGAGCTGTTTTTT

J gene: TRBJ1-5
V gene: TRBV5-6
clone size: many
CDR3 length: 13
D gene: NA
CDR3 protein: CASSRTPNQPQHF
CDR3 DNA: TGTGCCAGCAGCCGAACCCCGAATCAGCCCCAGCATTTT

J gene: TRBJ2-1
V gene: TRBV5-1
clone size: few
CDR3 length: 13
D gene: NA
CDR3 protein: CASSLDSVFEQFF
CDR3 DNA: TGCGCCAGCAGCTTGGATAGCGTTTTTGAGCAGTTCTTC

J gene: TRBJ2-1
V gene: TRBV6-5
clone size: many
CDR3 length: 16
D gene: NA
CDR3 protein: CASTSEGEGELDEQFF
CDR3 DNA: TGTGCCAGCACGTCAGAAGGGGAGGGGGAGCTAGATGAGCAGTTCTTC

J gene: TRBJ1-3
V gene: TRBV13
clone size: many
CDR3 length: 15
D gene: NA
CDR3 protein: CASSHDRSSGNTIYF
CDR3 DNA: TGTGCCAGCAGCCATGACAGAAGCTCTGGAAACACCATATATTTT

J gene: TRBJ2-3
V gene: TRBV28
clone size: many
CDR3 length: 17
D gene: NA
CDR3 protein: CASSPGGPRGFTDTQYF
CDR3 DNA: TGTGCCAGCAGCCCAGGCGGCCCGAGGGGTTTCACAGATACGCAGTATTTT

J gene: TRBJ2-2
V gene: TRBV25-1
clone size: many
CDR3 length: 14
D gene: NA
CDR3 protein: CASSGTAYTGELFF
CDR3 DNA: TGTGCCAGCAGTGGGACAGCTTACACCGGGGAGCTGTTTTTT

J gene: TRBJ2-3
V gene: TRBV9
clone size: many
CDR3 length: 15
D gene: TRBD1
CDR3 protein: CASSAWTGGIYTQYF
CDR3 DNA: TGTGCCAGCAGCGCGTGGACAGGGGGCATTTATACGCAGTATTTT

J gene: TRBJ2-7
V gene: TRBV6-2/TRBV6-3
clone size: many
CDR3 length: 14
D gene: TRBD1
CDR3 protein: CASNGQGITYEQYF
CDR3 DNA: TGTGCCAGCAACGGACAGGGAATAACCTACGAGCAGTACTTC

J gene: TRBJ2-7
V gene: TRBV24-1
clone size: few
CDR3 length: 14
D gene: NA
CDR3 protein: CATSDLYGDNEQYF
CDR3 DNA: TGTGCCACCAGTGATTTGTACGGGGATAACGAGCAGTACTTC

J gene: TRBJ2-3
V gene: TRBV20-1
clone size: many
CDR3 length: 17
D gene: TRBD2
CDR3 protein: CSARDVTSGRSTDTQYF
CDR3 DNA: TGCAGTGCTAGAGACGTAACTAGCGGGAGGTCTACAGATACGCAGTATTTT

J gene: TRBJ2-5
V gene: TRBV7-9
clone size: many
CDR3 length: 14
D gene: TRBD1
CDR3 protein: CASSWGTGAETQYF
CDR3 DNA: TGTGCCAGCAGCTGGGGAACAGGGGCCGAGACCCAGTACTTC

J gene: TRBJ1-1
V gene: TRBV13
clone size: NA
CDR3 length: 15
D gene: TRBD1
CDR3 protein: CASSPGTGGLTEAFF
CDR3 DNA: TGTGCCAGCAGCCCAGGGACAGGGGGCCTTACTGAAGCTTTCTTT

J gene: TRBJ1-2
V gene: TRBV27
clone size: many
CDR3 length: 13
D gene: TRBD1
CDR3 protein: CASSLGTGYGYTF
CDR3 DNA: TGTGCCAGCAGTTTAGGGACAGGTTATGGCTACACCTTC

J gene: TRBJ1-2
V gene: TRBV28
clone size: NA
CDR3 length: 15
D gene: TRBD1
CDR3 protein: CASSLLRQGTRGYTF
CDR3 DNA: TGTGCCAGCAGTCTACTTAGACAGGGGACACGGGGCTACACCTTC

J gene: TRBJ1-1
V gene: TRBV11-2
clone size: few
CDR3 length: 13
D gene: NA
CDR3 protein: CASSLGRGNEAFF
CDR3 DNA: TGTGCCAGCAGCTTAGGCAGGGGCAACGAAGCTTTCTTT

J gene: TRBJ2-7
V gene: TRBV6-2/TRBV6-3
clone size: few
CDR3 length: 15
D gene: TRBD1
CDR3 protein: CASSYPRDRVHEQYF
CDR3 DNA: TGTGCCAGCAGTTACCCCCGGGACAGGGTCCACGAGCAGTACTTC

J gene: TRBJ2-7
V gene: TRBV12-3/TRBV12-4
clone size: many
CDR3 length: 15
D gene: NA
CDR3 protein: CASRPGLHDSYEQYF
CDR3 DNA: TGTGCCAGCAGACCTGGACTGCACGACTCCTACGAGCAGTACTTC

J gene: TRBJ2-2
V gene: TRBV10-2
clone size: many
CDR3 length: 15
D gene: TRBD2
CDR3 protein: CASSVLAGHTGELFF
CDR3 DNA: TGCGCCAGCAGTGTATTAGCGGGGCACACCGGGGAGCTGTTTTTT

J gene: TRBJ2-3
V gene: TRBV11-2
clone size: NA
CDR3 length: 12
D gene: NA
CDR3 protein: CASSYSNDTQYF
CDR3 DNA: TGTGCCAGCAGTTACAGTAACGATACGCAGTATTTT

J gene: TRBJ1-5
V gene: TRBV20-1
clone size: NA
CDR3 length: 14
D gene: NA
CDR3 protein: CSANDRRRAQPQHF
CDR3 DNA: TGCAGTGCCAACGACAGGCGGCGGGCTCAGCCCCAGCATTTT

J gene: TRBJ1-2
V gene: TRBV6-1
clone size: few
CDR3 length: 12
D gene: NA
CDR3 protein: CASSEGAGPYTF
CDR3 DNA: TGTGCCAGCAGTGAAGGGGCAGGGCCTTACACCTTC

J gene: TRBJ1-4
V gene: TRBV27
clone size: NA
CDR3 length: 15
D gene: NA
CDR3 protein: CASSLFPGLNEKLSF
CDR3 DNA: TGTGCCAGCAGTTTATTCCCCGGTCTTAATGAAAAACTGTCTTTT

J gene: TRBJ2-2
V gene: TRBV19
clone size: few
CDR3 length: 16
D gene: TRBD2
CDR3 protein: CASSTAGGRGTGELFF
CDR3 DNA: TGTGCCAGTAGTACAGCGGGCGGGAGGGGCACCGGGGAGCTGTTTTTT

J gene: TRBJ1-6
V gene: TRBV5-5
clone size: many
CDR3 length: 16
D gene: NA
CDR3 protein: CASSLDLRDGPTPLHF
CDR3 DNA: TGTGCCAGCAGCTTGGATCTTCGGGACGGACCAACACCCCTCCACTTT

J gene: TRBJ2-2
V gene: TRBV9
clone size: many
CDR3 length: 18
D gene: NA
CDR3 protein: CASSVEVRASGNTGELFF
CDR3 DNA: TGTGCCAGCAGCGTAGAGGTGAGGGCCAGCGGAAACACCGGGGAGCTGTTTTTT

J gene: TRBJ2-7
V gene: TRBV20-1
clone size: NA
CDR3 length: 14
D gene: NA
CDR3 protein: CSASPPAGNYEQYF
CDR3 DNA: TGCAGTGCTAGCCCCCCGGCGGGAAACTACGAGCAGTACTTC

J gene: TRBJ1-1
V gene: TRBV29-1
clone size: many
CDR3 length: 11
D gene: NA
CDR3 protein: CSTSWGTEAFF
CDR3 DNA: TGCAGTACCTCGTGGGGCACTGAAGCTTTCTTT

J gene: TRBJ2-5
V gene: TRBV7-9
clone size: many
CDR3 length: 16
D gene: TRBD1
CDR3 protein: CASSPSRGQGQETQYF
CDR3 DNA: TGTGCCAGCAGCCCCTCAAGGGGACAGGGCCAAGAGACCCAGTACTTC

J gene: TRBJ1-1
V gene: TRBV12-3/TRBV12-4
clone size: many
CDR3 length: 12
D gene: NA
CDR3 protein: CASRDPGNEAFF
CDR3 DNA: TGTGCCAGCAGGGATCCGGGGAATGAAGCTTTCTTT

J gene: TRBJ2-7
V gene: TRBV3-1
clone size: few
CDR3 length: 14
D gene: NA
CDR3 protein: CASSQGGSFYEQYF
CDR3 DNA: TGTGCCAGCAGCCAAGGAGGTAGCTTCTACGAGCAGTACTTC

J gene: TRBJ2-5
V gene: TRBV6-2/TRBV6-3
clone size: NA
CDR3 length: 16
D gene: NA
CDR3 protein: CASTLSLRAPQGPQYF
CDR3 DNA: TGTGCCAGCACCCTCTCTTTGCGGGCACCCCAAGGGCCCCAGTACTTC

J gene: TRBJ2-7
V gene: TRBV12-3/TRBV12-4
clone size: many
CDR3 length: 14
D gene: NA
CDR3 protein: CASSLWTGVHEQYF
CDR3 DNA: TGTGCCAGCAGTTTATGGACGGGGGTCCACGAGCAGTACTTC